This T cell receptor beta chain came from a study of blood T cell repertoires in COVID-19. About the study: The United States, Italy and Spain provided the acute and convalescent COVID-19 samples. In each case, the material was cDNA or gDNA derived from T cells, B-cell-depleted T cells, or PBMCs.

Under the authors' procedure: Reference gene primers were amplified, and this amplification served to estimate nucleated cell counts. Assay used: immunoSEQ multiplex PCR; TCRdb lists only in-frame clones, some missing. From that table come the V and J calls and clone size; the DNA was used to work out D and trimming. Here the sample spans approximately 200,000 clones, around four fifths being singletons. The V end lost 6 bases, the J end lost 8 bases, and 41 bases lay between the germline ends. Germline V gene data show CDR1 as MDHEN and CDR2 as SYDVKM. The CDR3 is 22 amino acids. Seattle participants joined during active infection and were tracked over time.

The sample taken for sequencing was peripheral blood. This clonotype was sampled from a woman at least 80 years old with COVID-19, enrolled during active disease. This chain connects TRBV28 to TRBJ2-1; tentative D call: TRBD2 (6 bases). CDR3 in amino acids: CASSLGRGGGATWERVIDEQFF. In DNA, the CDR3 is TGTGCCAGCAGCCTCGGTCGGGGAGGCGGGGCGACCTGGGAGCGGGTAATCGATGAGCAGTTCTTC.